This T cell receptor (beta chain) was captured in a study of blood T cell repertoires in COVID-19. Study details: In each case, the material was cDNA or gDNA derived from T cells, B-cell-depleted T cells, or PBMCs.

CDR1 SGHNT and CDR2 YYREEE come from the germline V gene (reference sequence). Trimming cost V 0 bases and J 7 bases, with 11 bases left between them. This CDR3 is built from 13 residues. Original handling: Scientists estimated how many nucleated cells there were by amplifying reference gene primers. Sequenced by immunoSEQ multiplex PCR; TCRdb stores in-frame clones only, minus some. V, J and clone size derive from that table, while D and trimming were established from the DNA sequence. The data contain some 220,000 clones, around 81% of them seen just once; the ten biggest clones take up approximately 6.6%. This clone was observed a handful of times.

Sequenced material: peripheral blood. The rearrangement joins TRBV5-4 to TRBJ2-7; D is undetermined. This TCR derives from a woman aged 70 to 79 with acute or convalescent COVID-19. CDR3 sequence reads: CASSLVGSREQYF. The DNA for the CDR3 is TGTGCCAGCAGCTTGGTTGGGTCTAGGGAGCAGTACTTC.